This entry concerns a single T cell receptor (beta chain). The entry originates in a study of blood T cell repertoires in COVID-19. As for the study in general: Italy, Spain and the United States were the sources of the convalescent and acute COVID-19 samples. Sample material is recorded as cDNA or gDNA derived from T cells, B-cell-depleted T cells, or PBMCs.

The CDR3 contains 13 residues. Trimming left V 5 bases short and J 3 bases short, with 8 bases between. Data came from immunoSEQ multiplex PCR; TCRdb stores just in-frame clones and leaves some out. The sample carries 70,000 or so clones, around 85% recorded once. The V and J genes are TRBV12-3 or TRBV12-4 and TRBJ1-3; D may be TRBD1 (5 bases). The sequence was obtained from a woman of 80 years or more with active or convalescent COVID-19. The sequencing sample was made of peripheral blood. The CDR3 loop is CASSGTFGNTIYF. In nucleotides, the CDR3 is TGTGCCAGCAGTGGGACTTTTGGAAACACCATATATTTT.